This T cell receptor beta chain is drawn from a study of blood T cell repertoires in COVID-19. Study details: Acute-phase and convalescent COVID-19 samples originated in the United States, Italy and Spain. From T cells, B-cell-depleted T cells, or PBMCs came the material, which was cDNA or gDNA.

The germline gives CDR1 SNHLY, CDR2 FYNNEI. With 5 bases clipped from V and 6 bases from J, the junction kept 9 bases outside the gene matches. CDR3 length: 14 amino acids. As processed by the authors: How many nucleated cells were present was estimated from reference gene primer amplification. TCRdb's copy holds only in-frame clones and misses some; the assay was immunoSEQ multiplex PCR. Clone size and V and J calls were adopted from that table, with D and trimming inferred from the DNA. The data show tens of thousands of clones, approximately 86% seen once. The TCR sequence derives from a man aged 70 or older with acute or convalescent COVID-19. The chain combines TRBV2 with TRBJ1-2; 7 nucleotides agree with TRBD1. The sample consisted of peripheral blood. This CDR3 reads CASSPTTGSDGYTF. CDR3 nucleotide sequence: TGTGCCAGCAGTCCAACGACAGGGTCAGATGGCTACACCTTC.